This passage covers 14 T cell receptor beta chains from one sample sequenced in a study of blood T cell repertoires in COVID-19. Generated by immunoSEQ multiplex PCR, the TCRdb table keeps only in-frame clones and is missing some. Here the sample spans about 340,000 clones, about 86% being singletons. The sequenced sample was peripheral blood. All receptors come from a man aged 25 to 45 with active or convalescent COVID-19.

The chain recombines TRBV5-1 with TRBJ2-2, with D possibly matching TRBD1 (6 bases). V was cut by 4 bases and J by 4 bases, with 11 bases left in between. The germline V gene has CDR1 SGHRS and CDR2 YFSETQ. There are 14 residues in the CDR3. The CDR3 coding sequence is TGCGCCAGCAGCAGGGGGATATCCACCGGGGAGCTGTTTTTT. This gives the protein CASSRGISTGELFF.

The chain carries TRBV6-4 and TRBJ2-3, with 7 bases aligning to TRBD2. Germline CDR1 and CDR2: MRHNA and SNTAGT. V was clipped by 2 bases and J by 2 bases; unmatched bases: 4. This CDR3 region has 15 residues. CDR3 DNA sequence: TGTGCCAGCAGTGACGCAGCGGGAACCACAGATACGCAGTATTTT. Encoded protein: CASSDAAGTTDTQYF.

This clone has a single count. The CDR3 nucleotides read TGTGCCAGCAGCTCCAGGACAGGGCGAGATGAAAAACTGTTTTTT. Translation: CASSSRTGRDEKLFF. The chain employs TRBV7-6 and TRBJ1-4, with 8 bases aligning to TRBD1. V gave up 4 bases and J gave up 6 bases; unmatched junction bases: 7. Germline lookup yields CDR1 SGHVS and CDR2 FNYEAQ. CDR3 size: 15 residues.

The chain couples TRBV5-1 to TRBJ2-3; 8 bases fit TRBD2. V lost 1 base and J lost 4; bases outside the gene matches: 11. Germline-derived CDR1 and CDR2 are SGHRS and YFSETQ. The CDR3 is 17 residues long. CDR3 nucleotide sequence: TGCGCCAGCAGCTTGCCCCGAGTGAGCGGGAGCGCAGATACGCAGTATTTT. It yields the protein CASSLPRVSGSADTQYF.

The chain links TRBV4-2 to TRBJ2-3; TRBD2 agrees at 15 bases. V was clipped by 1 base and J by 5 bases; unmatched bases: 4. The CDR3 totals 17 residues. The germline gives CDR1 LGHNA, CDR2 YNFKEQ. This CDR3 is CASSQGTSGGALDTQYF. The CDR3 DNA is TGTGCCAGCAGCCAAGGGACTAGCGGGGGGGCCTTAGATACGCAGTATTTT.

This sequence joins TRBV2 and TRBJ2-1; 10 bases map to TRBD2. The germline gives CDR1 SNHLY, CDR2 FYNNEI. CDR3 length: 16 amino acids. Unmatched junction bases numbered 5, after V lost 6 bases and J lost 0 bases. This CDR3 reads CASRRTSGSSYNEQFF. CDR3 in DNA: TGTGCCAGCAGGCGGACTAGCGGCAGCTCCTACAATGAGCAGTTCTTC.

The chain uses TRBV5-1 and TRBJ2-7, with D possibly being TRBD2 (5 bases). The germline gives CDR1 SGHRS, CDR2 YFSETQ. CDR3 length: 14 amino acids. The V gene lost 0 bases and the J gene lost 1 base, with 8 bases spanning the gap. CDR3 sequence: CASSLARGSYEQYF. The CDR3 bases are TGCGCCAGCAGCTTGGCCCGGGGTTCCTACGAGCAGTACTTC.

The genes are TRBV18 and TRBJ2-2, with 10 nucleotides matching TRBD1. The ends lost 5 bases at V and 2 bases at J; junction bases unmatched: 8. From germline, CDR1 is KGHSH and CDR2 LQKENI. The CDR3 is 17 residues long. This chain's CDR3 is CASSARDRGINTGELFF. In DNA form, the CDR3 reads TGTGCCAGCTCAGCGCGGGACAGGGGAATAAACACCGGGGAGCTGTTTTTT.

This clone showed up just a few times. The chain is built from TRBV7-9 and TRBJ2-2; 8 bases are shared with TRBD1. Germline V gives CDR1 SEHNR, CDR2 FQNEAQ (reference sequence). CDR3 length equals 16 residues. J lost 3 bases, V lost 7 bases, and 10 bases had no gene match. The CDR3 sequence: CASNAPRGPDTGELFF. CDR3 sequence (DNA): TGTGCCAGCAACGCACCCAGGGGGCCGGACACCGGGGAGCTGTTTTTT.

The chain recombines TRBV18 with TRBJ2-7, with TRBD1 matching 9 bases. Trimming at V came to 5 bases and at J to 2 bases, leaving 7 bases not matched to a gene. The CDR3 length is 15 residues. CDR1 is KGHSH and CDR2 is LQKENI in the germline V gene. CDR3 protein: CASSSTDRGAYEQYF. Written as DNA, the CDR3 is TGTGCCAGCTCATCAACCGACAGGGGGGCCTACGAGCAGTACTTC.

This chain links TRBV6-5 with TRBJ1-2; maybe TRBD1 (5 bases). This CDR3 region has 13 residues. Germline CDR1 is MNHEY and CDR2 is SVGAGI. Trimming took off 6 bases at V and 4 bases at J, with 12 bases between the two ends. The CDR3 reads CASSADSLYGYTF. The CDR3, as DNA: TGTGCCAGCAGCGCCGACAGCCTCTATGGCTACACCTTC.

The chain links TRBV6-5 to TRBJ1-2, with D uncertain. V was cut by 7 bases and J by 8 bases, with 14 bases left in between. Germline CDR1 MNHEY, CDR2 SVGAGI. CDR3 length: 12 residues. The CDR3 region is CASTDRVWGYTF. CDR3 bases: TGTGCCAGCACCGATAGAGTTTGGGGCTACACCTTC.

The V call is TRBV5-1, the J call TRBJ1-5; 7 nucleotides align to TRBD1. The CDR3 consists of 14 residues. V gave up 3 bases and J gave up 7 bases; unmatched junction bases: 7. Germline V gene sequence: CDR1 SGHRS, CDR2 YFSETQ. DNA of the CDR3: TGCGCCAGCAGCTCCCAAGGAGGGGGCCAGCCCCAGCATTTT. Translating gives CASSSQGGGQPQHF.

This clone was counted between two and nine times. This chain links TRBV2 with TRBJ1-5, with a possible D match to TRBD1 (5 bases). The CDR3 has 14 residues. Per the germline V gene, CDR1 is SNHLY and CDR2 is FYNNEI. V lost 4 bases and J 5 bases, leaving 12 bases between the germline ends. CDR3 protein: CASSGGREYQPQHF. The CDR3 nucleotides read TGTGCCAGCAGTGGAGGCAGGGAATATCAGCCCCAGCATTTT.